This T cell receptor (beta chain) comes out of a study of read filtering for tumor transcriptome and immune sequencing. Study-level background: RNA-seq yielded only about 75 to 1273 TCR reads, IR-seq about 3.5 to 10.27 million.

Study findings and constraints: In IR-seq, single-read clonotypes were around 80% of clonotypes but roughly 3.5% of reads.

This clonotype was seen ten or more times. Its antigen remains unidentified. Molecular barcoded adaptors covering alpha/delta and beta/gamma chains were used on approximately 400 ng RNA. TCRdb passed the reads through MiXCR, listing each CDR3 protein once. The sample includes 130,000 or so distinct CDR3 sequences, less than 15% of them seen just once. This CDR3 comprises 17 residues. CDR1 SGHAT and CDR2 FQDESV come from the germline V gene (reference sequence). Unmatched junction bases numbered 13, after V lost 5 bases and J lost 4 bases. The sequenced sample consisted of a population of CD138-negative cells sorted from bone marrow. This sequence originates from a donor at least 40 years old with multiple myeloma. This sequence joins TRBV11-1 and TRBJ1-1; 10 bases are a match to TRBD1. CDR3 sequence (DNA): TGTGCCAGCAGCACTCTACCGGGACAGGGGAGTACCACTGAAGCTTTCTTT. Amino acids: CASSTLPGQGSTTEAFF.